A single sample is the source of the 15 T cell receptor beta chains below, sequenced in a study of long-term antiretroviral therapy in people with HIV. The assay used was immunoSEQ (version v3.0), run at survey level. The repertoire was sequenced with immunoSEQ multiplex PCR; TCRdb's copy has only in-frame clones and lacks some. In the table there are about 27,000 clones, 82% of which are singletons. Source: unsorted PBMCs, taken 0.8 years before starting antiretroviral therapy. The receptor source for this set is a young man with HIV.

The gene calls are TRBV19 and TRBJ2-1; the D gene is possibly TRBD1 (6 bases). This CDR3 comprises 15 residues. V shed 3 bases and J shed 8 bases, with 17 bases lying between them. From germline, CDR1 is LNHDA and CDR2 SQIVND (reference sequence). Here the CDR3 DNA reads TGTGCCAGTAGTATTCCCCGACAGGCGGCAGATGAGCAGTTCTTC. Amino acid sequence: CASSIPRQAADEQFF.

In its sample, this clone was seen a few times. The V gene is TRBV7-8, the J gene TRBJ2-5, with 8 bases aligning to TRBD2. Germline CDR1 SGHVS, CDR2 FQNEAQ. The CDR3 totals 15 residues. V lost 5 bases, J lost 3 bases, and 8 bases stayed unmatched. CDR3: CASSLSGSFEETQYF. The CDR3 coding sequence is TGTGCCAGCAGCCTCAGCGGGAGCTTTGAAGAGACCCAGTACTTC.

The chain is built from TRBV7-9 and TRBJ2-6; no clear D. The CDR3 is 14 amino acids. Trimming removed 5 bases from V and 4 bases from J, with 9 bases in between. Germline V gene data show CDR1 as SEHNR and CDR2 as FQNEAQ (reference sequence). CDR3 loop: CASSLTLGANVLTF. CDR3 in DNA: TGTGCCAGCAGCCTTACGTTGGGGGCCAACGTCCTGACTTTC.

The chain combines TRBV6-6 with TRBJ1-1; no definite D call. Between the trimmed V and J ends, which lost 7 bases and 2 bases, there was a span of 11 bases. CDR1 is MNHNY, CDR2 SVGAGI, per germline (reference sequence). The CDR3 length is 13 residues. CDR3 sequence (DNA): TGTGCCAGCACCCTGGTAGGAAACACTGAAGCTTTCTTT. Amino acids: CASTLVGNTEAFF.

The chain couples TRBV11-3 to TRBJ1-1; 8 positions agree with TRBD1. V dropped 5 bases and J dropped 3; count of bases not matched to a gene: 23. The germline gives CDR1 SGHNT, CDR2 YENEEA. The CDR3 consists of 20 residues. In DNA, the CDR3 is TGTGCCAGCAGCCCATTAGGTCCAGGGGGCGCATCTCTTACGCACACTGAAGCTTTCTTT. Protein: CASSPLGPGGASLTHTEAFF.

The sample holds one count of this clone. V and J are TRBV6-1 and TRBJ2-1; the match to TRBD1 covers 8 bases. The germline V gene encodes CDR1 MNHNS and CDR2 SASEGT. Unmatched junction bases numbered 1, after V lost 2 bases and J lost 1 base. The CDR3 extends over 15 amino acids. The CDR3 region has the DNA TGTGCCAGCAGTGAATGGACAGGGTCCTACAATGAGCAGTTCTTC. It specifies CASSEWTGSYNEQFF.

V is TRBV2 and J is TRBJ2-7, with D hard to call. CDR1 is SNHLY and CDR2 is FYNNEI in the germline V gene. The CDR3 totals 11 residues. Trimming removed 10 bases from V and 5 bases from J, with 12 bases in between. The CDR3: CAIESSHEQYF. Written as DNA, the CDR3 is TGTGCCATCGAGAGTTCCCACGAGCAGTACTTC.

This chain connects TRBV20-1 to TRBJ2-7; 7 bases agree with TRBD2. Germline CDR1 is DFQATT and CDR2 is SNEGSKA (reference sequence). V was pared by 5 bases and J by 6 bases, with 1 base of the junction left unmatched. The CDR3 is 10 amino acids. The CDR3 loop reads CSAGLGEQYF. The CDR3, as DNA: TGCAGTGCTGGACTAGGCGAGCAGTACTTC.

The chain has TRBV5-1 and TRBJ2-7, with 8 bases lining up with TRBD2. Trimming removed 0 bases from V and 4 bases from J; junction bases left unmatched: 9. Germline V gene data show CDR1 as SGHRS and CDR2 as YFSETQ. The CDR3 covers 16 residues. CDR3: CASSLESSGGLYEQYF. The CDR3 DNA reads TGCGCCAGCAGCTTGGAATCCAGCGGGGGCCTTTACGAGCAGTACTTC.

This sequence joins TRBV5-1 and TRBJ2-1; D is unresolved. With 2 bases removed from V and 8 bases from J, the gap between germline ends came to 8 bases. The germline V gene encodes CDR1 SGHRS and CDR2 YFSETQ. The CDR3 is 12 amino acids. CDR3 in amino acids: CASSFAMDEQFF. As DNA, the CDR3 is TGCGCCAGCAGCTTTGCGATGGATGAGCAGTTCTTC.

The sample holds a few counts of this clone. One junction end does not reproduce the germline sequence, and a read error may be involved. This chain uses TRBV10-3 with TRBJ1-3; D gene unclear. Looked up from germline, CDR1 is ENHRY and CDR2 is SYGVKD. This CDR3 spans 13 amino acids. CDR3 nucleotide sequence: TGTGCCATCAGTGAACAGTCTGGGAACACCATATATTTT. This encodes CAISEQSGNTIYF.

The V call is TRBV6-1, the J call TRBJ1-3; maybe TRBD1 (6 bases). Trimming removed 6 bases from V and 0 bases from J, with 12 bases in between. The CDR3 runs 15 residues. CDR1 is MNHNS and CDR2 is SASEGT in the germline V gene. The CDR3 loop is CASSPTGLSGNTIYF. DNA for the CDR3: TGTGCCAGCAGCCCGACAGGACTCTCTGGAAACACCATATATTTT.

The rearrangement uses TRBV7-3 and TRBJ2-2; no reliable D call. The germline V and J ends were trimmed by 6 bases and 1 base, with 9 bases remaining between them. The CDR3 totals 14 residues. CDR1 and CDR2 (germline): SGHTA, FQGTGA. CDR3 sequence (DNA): TGTGCCAGCAGACCCACTCGGAACACCGGGGAGCTGTTTTTT. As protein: CASRPTRNTGELFF.

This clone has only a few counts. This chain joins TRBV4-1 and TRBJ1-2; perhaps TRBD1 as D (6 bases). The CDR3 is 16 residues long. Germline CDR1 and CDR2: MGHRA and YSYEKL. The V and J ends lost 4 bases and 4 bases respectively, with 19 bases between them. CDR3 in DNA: TGCGCCAGCAGCCCTAGGACAGTCCCCTCGGGCTATGGCTACACCTTC. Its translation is CASSPRTVPSGYGYTF.

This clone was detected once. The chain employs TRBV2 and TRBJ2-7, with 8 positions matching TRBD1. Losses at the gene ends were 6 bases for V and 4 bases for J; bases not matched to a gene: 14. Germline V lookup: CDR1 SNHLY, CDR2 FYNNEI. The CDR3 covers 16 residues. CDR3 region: CASSLSSGTGVYEQYF. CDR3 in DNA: TGTGCCAGCAGCCTATCTTCCGGGACAGGAGTTTACGAGCAGTACTTC.